This TCR beta chain was sequenced for a study of blood T cells in healthy people across ages. Study-wide results and limits: Across the age range, TCR beta diversity per million T cells fell in a roughly linear way. No one knew whether donors had CMV, which possibly confounded expanded clonotype changes.

It was with a sample-barcoded 5' primer and a J-beta primer mix that a second PCR of about 6 to 11 cycles was run. Every molecule of cDNA carried a tag from a template-switch adaptor with 12 random nucleotides. Each CDR3 protein gets one entry after TCRdb re-called the 5' RACE reads with MiXCR. This table has fewer than 700,000 distinct CDR3 sequences, over 40% appearing once. This clonotype was picked up a small number of times. Its specificity is not known. This CDR3 region has 15 residues. V lost 2 bases, J lost 5 bases, and 5 bases stayed unmatched. The germline CDR1 and CDR2 sequences are SGHTA and FQGNSA.

J is TRBJ2-5 and V is TRBV7-2; 10 bases map to TRBD2. This TCR was sampled from a man of 80 years or more in good health. Source material: blood. In nucleotides, the CDR3 is TGTGCCAGCAGCTTACCTAGCGGGAGTCGGGAGACCCAGTACTTC. Its translation: CASSLPSGSRETQYF.